The rows below give T cell receptor beta chains drawn from one sample of a study of blood T cell repertoires in COVID-19. The data were produced by immunoSEQ multiplex PCR, yet TCRdb's version contains in-frame clones alone and is incomplete. The sample contains around 200,000 clones, more than 75% of which appear only once. The sample comprised peripheral blood. The source is a middle-aged man with active or convalescent COVID-19. CDR3s leave out the opening cysteine and the closing phenylalanine or tryptophan. The D gene is left open where the match is weak.

-,TRBV4-1,TRBJ2-7,ASSQGTGLGGALYEQY
-,TRBV6-5,TRBJ2-7,ASSYRGNYEQY
-,TRBV7-8,TRBJ1-1,ASSQARWEAF
TRBD1,TRBV28,TRBJ1-2,ASSFGQGANGYT
TRBD2,TRBV2,TRBJ2-7,ATEGYTSGGDGEQY
-,TRBV9,TRBJ2-1,ASSATGTDYYNEQF
-,TRBV6-6,TRBJ1-1,ASGGAGGTEAF
TRBD1,TRBV2,TRBJ2-1,ASRTGTGVNEQF
TRBD1,TRBV3-1/TRBV3-2,TRBJ1-2,ASSLQEGAHGYT
-,TRBV18,TRBJ1-2,ASSPPGADYGYT